The 10 T cell receptor beta chains in this list originate from one sample, sequenced in a study of blood T cells in healthy people across ages. Through a sample-barcoded 5' primer and a J-beta primer mix, a second PCR was run for about 6 to 12 cycles. TCRdb itself ran the 5' RACE reads through MiXCR, one entry per CDR3 protein. There are roughly 1.4 million distinct CDR3 sequences in the sample; approximately 59% occur only once, and 5% to 7% lies in the top ten. The sequencing input was blood. Receptors were obtained from a man aged 18 to 35 in good health.

The chain has TRBV20-1 and TRBJ2-4; either TRBD1 or TRBD2 may supply D (5 bases each). The CDR3 runs to 13 residues. Per germline, CDR1 DFQATT and CDR2 SNEGSKA (reference sequence). With 1 base removed from V and 2 bases from J, the gap between germline ends came to 6 bases. The CDR3 sequence: CSARAGPKNIQYF. The CDR3 DNA follows: TGCAGTGCTAGAGCGGGACCCAAAAACATTCAGTACTTC.

This clonotype was found once. The chain is built from TRBV20-1 and TRBJ1-5, with D perhaps matching TRBD1 (5 bases). Germline CDR1 and CDR2: DFQATT and SNEGSKA (reference sequence). The V end was cut by 2 bases, the J end by 13 bases, with 12 bases between. The CDR3 length is 11 residues. CDR3 nucleotides: TGCAGTGCTAGAAGTGAACAGGCTCAGCATTTT. It specifies CSARSEQAQHF.

The V and J genes are TRBV20-1 and TRBJ2-1; 8 positions match TRBD2. CDR1 is DFQATT and CDR2 is SNEGSKA in the germline V gene (reference sequence). The CDR3 has 14 amino acids. The chain's CDR3 is CSLPGTSSYNEQFF. The CDR3 nucleotides read TGCAGCCTTCCCGGGACTAGCTCCTACAATGAGCAGTTCTTC.

This clonotype was seen a handful of times. The rearrangement joins TRBV29-1 to TRBJ1-2, with D maybe TRBD1 (5 bases). Germline V gene sequence: CDR1 SQVTM, CDR2 ANQGSEA. This CDR3 has 16 residues. Between the trimmed V and J ends, which lost 0 bases and 4 bases, there was a span of 18 bases. The chain's CDR3 is CSVEDSFLDRSYGYTF. The CDR3, as DNA: TGCAGCGTTGAAGACTCGTTTCTCGACAGATCCTATGGCTACACCTTC.

A single count supports this clonotype. The genes are TRBV29-1 and TRBJ1-3, with a weak D call TRBD1 (5 bases). CDR3 length equals 12 residues. Trimming left V 7 bases short and J 8 bases short, with 15 bases between. CDR1 SQVTM and CDR2 ANQGSEA come from the germline V gene. CDR3 sequence (DNA): TGCAGCGCCGGGGACCGCTCAGACACCATATATTTT. Protein sequence: CSAGDRSDTIYF.

V and J are TRBV24-1 and TRBJ2-1; possibly TRBD1 or TRBD2 for D (5 bases each). V was cut by 9 bases and J by 7 bases, with 18 bases left in between. This CDR3 has 14 amino acids. Germline CDR1 reads KGHDR; CDR2 reads SFDVKD. This CDR3 is CATGGGGLDNEQFF. The CDR3 DNA follows: TGTGCCACCGGGGGTGGCGGGCTTGATAATGAGCAGTTCTTC.

This chain uses TRBV10-3 with TRBJ2-1; 10 nucleotides line up with TRBD1. The better agreement between TRBJ2-7 and the DNA end casts doubt on the J call. Germline CDR1 and CDR2: ENHRY and SYGVKD. The length of the CDR3 is 14 residues. DNA of the CDR3: TGTGCCATCAGGGGTGGACAGGGGGACTGCGAGCAGTACTTC. Protein sequence: CAIRGGQGDCEQYF.

The CDR3 DNA reads TGTGCCAGCAGTGATGTTCGGACAGCTGCCTTGGGCTACACCTTC. This codes for CASSDVRTAALGYTF. The V call is TRBV25-1, the J call TRBJ1-2; tentatively, D is TRBD1 (6 bases). This CDR3 is built from 15 residues. Deletions cut 3 bases from V and 8 bases from J, with 19 bases between. Germline CDR1 is MGHDK and CDR2 is SYGVNS.

This chain connects TRBV7-8 to TRBJ1-5, with TRBD1 matching over 7 bases. CDR1 is SGHVS, CDR2 FQNEAQ, per germline. J lost 11 bases, V lost 2 bases, and 15 bases had no gene match. CDR3 length: 16 amino acids. The CDR3 sequence is CASSLKARQGLGAQHF. DNA for the CDR3: TGTGCCAGCAGCTTAAAGGCTAGACAGGGCCTCGGGGCCCAGCATTTT.

This sequence joins TRBV24-1 and TRBJ2-1; possible D gene TRBD1, 6 bases. This CDR3 spans 15 amino acids. V was cut by 4 bases and J by 4 bases, with 13 bases left in between. CDR1 and CDR2 (germline): KGHDR, SFDVKD. The CDR3 here is CATSEKLGAYNEQFF. In DNA form, the CDR3 reads TGTGCCACCAGTGAGAAATTGGGGGCTTACAATGAGCAGTTCTTC.